Listed below are T cell receptor beta chains from one sample, sequenced in a study of radiotherapy plus CTLA-4 blockade in lung cancer. Profiling relied on immunoSEQ multiplex PCR, and the TCRdb table lists in-frame clones only, not all of them. The table includes about 77,000 clones, under 75% detected once. Sequenced material: peripheral blood, taken from a patient treated with radiotherapy plus ipilimumab. These receptors all stem from a human donor with non-small cell lung cancer whose response to radiotherapy plus ipilimumab could not be evaluated. Both conserved end residues are part of each CDR3. D genes are given only for firm matches.

J	D	V	CDR3
TRBJ2-4	TRBD2	TRBV7-2	CASSPGGATLAKNIQYF
TRBJ1-1	.	TRBV11-3	CASSFGVGVGTEAFF
TRBJ2-5	.	TRBV7-8	CASRRGASDGETQYF
TRBJ1-2	.	TRBV7-8	CASSLPTGYGYTF
TRBJ1-4	.	TRBV11-2	CASSSRLGGTNEKLFF
TRBJ2-7	TRBD2	TRBV19	CASTAGGPPYEQYF
TRBJ1-4	TRBD1	TRBV5-8	CASSLEGAGEKLFF
TRBJ1-4	TRBD1	TRBV5-4	CASSLAGRGPANEKLFF
TRBJ2-3	.	TRBV5-6	CASSLVPGVTDTQYF
TRBJ2-7	.	TRBV29-1	CSVEFSQVSEQYF
TRBJ2-7	TRBD2	TRBV19	CASASRTSGAYEQYF
TRBJ2-6	.	TRBV27	CASSPGSGANVLTF
TRBJ1-1	TRBD1	TRBV7-2	CASSFAQGVGTEAFF
TRBJ2-2	.	TRBV7-8	CASSLRRISNTGELFF
TRBJ1-6	.	TRBV6-5	CASSPDSYNSPLHF
TRBJ2-1	.	TRBV11-2	CASSRGIGGKSNEQFF
TRBJ2-3	.	TRBV7-3	CASSLSWGADTQYF
TRBJ2-7	TRBD1	TRBV9	CASSEGAVPYEQYF
TRBJ1-2	TRBD1	TRBV15	CATSQTGEDGYTF
TRBJ1-1	.	TRBV7-2	CASSFGGGGTEAFF
.	.	TRBV7-3	CASSPTSNYEQYF
TRBJ2-1	.	TRBV9	CASSVRGAGAYNEQFF
TRBJ1-4	.	TRBV10-3	CAVSDPGGGEKLFF
TRBJ1-3	TRBD1	TRBV7-9	CASSLVTEWDRGPGNTIYF
TRBJ1-1	.	TRBV6-6	CASSYSLGDNQAFF
TRBJ2-7	.	TRBV5-8	CASSLGRDRYF
TRBJ1-6	.	TRBV7-2	CASSPGGGLEGSPLHF
TRBJ1-4	.	TRBV14	CASSQQHEKLFF
TRBJ1-2	.	TRBV2	CASSARGIYYGYTF
TRBJ2-5	TRBD2	TRBV9	CASSVGGGEETQYF
TRBJ2-1	TRBD2	TRBV5-1	CASSIGTSGGYEQFF
TRBJ2-1	TRBD1	TRBV6-5	CASRGTGAYNEQFF
TRBJ1-1	.	TRBV7-2	CASSILRDTEAFF
TRBJ2-5	.	TRBV5-4	CASSLGRVSGRQETQYF
TRBJ2-2	.	TRBV12-5	CASGLVQLRQATGNTGELFF
TRBJ1-5	.	TRBV19	CASTPLRGSRDNQPQHF
TRBJ1-1	.	TRBV2	CASSADSNTEAFF
TRBJ2-7	.	TRBV21-1	CASSKDGGSSYEQYF
TRBJ1-3	.	TRBV5-1	CASSPTGLASGNTIYF
TRBJ1-1	.	TRBV6-5	CASSYSSPTEAFF
TRBJ1-2	.	TRBV2	CASSEEGTNYGYTF
TRBJ2-3	TRBD2	TRBV9	CASSQLAGGTTDTQYF
TRBJ2-4	.	TRBV5-4	CASSQDRSKLAKNIQYF
TRBJ2-6	.	TRBV2	CASSGSGANVLTF
TRBJ2-1	.	TRBV2	CATTATGNNEQFF
TRBJ1-1	TRBD1	TRBV6-1	CASSDRQGRTEAFF
TRBJ2-3	TRBD1	TRBV11-3	CASSFTGQGRDTQYF
TRBJ1-5	TRBD1	TRBV6-5	CASRRDRNQPQHF
TRBJ2-2	TRBD1	TRBV10-1	CAGNLGGYTGELFF
TRBJ1-1	.	TRBV7-2	CASSSRQSNTEAFF